This TCR beta chain was captured by sequencing in a study of blood T cell repertoires in COVID-19. Across the study: Collection of acute and convalescent COVID-19 samples took place in the United States, Italy and Spain. PBMCs, B-cell-depleted T cells, or T cells provided the cDNA or gDNA that made up the material.

Germline-derived CDR1 and CDR2 are SEHNR and FQNEAQ (reference sequence). The CDR3 covers 13 residues. The germline V and J ends were trimmed by 5 bases and 7 bases, with 12 bases remaining between them. As handled by the study authors: Amplification of reference gene primers provided the estimated nucleated cell counts. TCRdb's table, derived via immunoSEQ multiplex PCR, lists solely in-frame clones and lacks some. That table supplies the V and J calls and clone size; D and trimming were determined from the DNA. In the table there are approximately 260,000 clones, 70% to 90% of which are singletons.

The receptor was derived from a woman between 35 and 50 years old who had recovered from COVID-19. Sequenced sample: peripheral blood. This chain connects TRBV7-9 to TRBJ1-5, with no clear D. The DNA for the CDR3 is TGTGCCAGCAGCGATGGGAGTAACCAGCCCCAGCATTTT. It encodes CASSDGSNQPQHF.